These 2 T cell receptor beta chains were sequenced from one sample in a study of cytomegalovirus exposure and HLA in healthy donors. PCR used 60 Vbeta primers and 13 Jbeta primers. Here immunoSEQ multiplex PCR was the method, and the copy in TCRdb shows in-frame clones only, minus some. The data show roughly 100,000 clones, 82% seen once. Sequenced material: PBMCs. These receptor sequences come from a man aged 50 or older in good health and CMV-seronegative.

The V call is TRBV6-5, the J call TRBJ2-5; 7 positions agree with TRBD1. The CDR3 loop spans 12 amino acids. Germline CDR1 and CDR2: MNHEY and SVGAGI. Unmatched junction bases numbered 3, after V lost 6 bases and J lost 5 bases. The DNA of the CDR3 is TGTGCCAGCAGAGGGACAGCTGAGACCCAGTACTTC. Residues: CASRGTAETQYF.

The CDR3 nucleotides are TGCGCCAGCAGCGAACAGGGGTCGGGCACTGAAGCTTTCTTT. It specifies CASSEQGSGTEAFF. The genes are TRBV5-1 and TRBJ1-1; 7 bases are a match to TRBD1. In germline, CDR1 is SGHRS, CDR2 YFSETQ. The length of the CDR3 is 14 residues. With V trimmed by 4 bases and J by 4 bases, 7 bases remained unmatched. The whole variable domain, filled in from reference TRBV5-1 and TRBJ1-1, reads KAGVTQTPRYLIKTRGQQVTLSCSPISGHRSVSWYQQTPGQGLQFLFEYFSETQRNKGNFPGRFSGRQFSNSRSEMNVSTLELGDSALYLCASSEQGSGTEAFFGQGTRLTVV.